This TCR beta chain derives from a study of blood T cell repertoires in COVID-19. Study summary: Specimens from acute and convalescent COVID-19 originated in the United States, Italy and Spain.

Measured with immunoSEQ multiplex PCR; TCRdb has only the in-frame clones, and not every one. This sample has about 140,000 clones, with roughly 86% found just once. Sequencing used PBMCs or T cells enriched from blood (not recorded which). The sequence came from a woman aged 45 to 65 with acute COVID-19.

CDR3 DNA: TGTGCCAGCAGCCAAGTAACAGGGTTAGCTGGTGGCTACACCTTC. Translating it yields CASSQVTGLAGGYTF. The chain is built from TRBV14 and TRBJ1-2; perhaps TRBD1 as D (6 bases). The germline V gene encodes CDR1 SGHDN and CDR2 FVKESK. The ends were cut back, 1 base at V and 7 bases at J, with 16 bases in the middle. The CDR3 runs 15 residues.